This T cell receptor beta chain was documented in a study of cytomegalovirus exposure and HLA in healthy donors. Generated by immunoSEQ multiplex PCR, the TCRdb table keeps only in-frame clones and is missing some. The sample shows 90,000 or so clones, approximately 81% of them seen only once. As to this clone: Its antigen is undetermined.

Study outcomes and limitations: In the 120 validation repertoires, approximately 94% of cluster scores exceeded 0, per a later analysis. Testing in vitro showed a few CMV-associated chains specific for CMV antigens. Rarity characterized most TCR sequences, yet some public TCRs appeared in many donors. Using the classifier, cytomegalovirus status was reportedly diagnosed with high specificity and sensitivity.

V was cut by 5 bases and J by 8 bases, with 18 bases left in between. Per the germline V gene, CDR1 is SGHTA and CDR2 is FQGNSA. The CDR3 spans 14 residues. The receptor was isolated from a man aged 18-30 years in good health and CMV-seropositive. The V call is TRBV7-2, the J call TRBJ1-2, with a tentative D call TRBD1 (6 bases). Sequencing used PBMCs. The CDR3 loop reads CASSPRTDAMGYTF. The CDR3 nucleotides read TGTGCCAGCAGCCCGAGGACAGATGCTATGGGCTACACCTTC. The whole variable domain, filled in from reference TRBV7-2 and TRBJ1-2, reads GAGVSQSPSNKVTEKGKDVELRCDPISGHTALYWYRQSLGQGLEFLIYFQGNSAPDKSGLPSDRFSAERTGGSVSTLTIQRTQQEDSAVYLCASSPRTDAMGYTFGSGTRLTVV.